The present T cell receptor (beta chain) was sequenced within a study of early T cells in non-severe SARS-CoV-2 infection. Across the whole study: Sequencing targeted bulk RNA from unsorted whole blood, leaving chains unpaired.

Attached unique molecular identifiers marked individual cDNA molecules. TCRdb ran MiXCR on the 5' RACE reads and lists one entry per CDR3 protein. Of about 97,000 distinct CDR3 sequences in the sample, 13% were seen once. Findings of the study overall: VDJdb-based annotation leaned toward anti-spike CD8 responses and missed private and CD4 specificities.

Points on this clonotype: Antigen specificity is unknown.

The TCR was taken from an adult who was a healthcare worker with PCR-confirmed SARS-CoV-2 infection or an uninfected control (not recorded which). The sample consisted of whole blood.

The CDR3 loop is CSARQEGNTIYF. The CDR3 DNA reads TGCAGTGCTAGACAGGAGGGAAACACCATATATTTT. The J gene is TRBJ1-3, the V gene TRBV20-1; D uncertain. CDR1 is DFQATT and CDR2 is SNEGSKA in the germline V gene (reference sequence). V gave up 2 bases and J gave up 4 bases, with 6 bases separating them. The CDR3 extends over 12 amino acids.